These 9 T cell receptor beta chains were sequenced from one sample in a study of T cells in Graves' hyperthyroidism and ophthalmopathy. What was amplified from RNA transcripts were TCR beta CDR3 regions. Using the HTBI primer set, a first-round RT-PCR was run on the TCR CDR3. TCRdb passed the multiplex PCR reads through MiXCR, listing each CDR3 protein once. The data show approximately 410,000 distinct CDR3 sequences, roughly 15% seen once. Source material: blood. These receptors originate from a woman between 18 and 29 years old with Graves' hyperthyroidism.

This clonotype was seen at least ten times. The CDR3 here is CASSLSKNEQFF. The CDR3 bases are TGTGCCAGCAGCTTATCAAAGAATGAGCAGTTCTTC. The rearrangement links TRBV7-2 to TRBJ2-1; D is ambiguous. The CDR3 extends over 12 amino acids. The germline V gene has CDR1 SGHTA and CDR2 FQGNSA. The germline V and J ends were trimmed by 2 bases and 7 bases, with 6 bases remaining between them. Full variable domain (outside the CDR3, taken from reference TRBV7-2 and TRBJ2-1): GAGVSQSPSNKVTEKGKDVELRCDPISGHTALYWYRQSLGQGLEFLIYFQGNSAPDKSGLPSDRFSAERTGGSVSTLTIQRTQQEDSAVYLCASSLSKNEQFFGPGTRLTVL.

This clonotype was observed at least ten times. The chain uses TRBV11-2 and TRBJ2-7; D call uncertain. This CDR3 region has 15 residues. CDR1 SGHAT and CDR2 FQNNGV come from the germline V gene. Trimming stripped 1 base from V and 2 bases from J, with 12 bases between. The CDR3 reads CASSLGQSSTYEQYF. The DNA of the CDR3 is TGTGCCAGCAGCTTAGGGCAGAGTTCAACCTACGAGCAGTACTTC.

The rearrangement links TRBV10-3 to TRBJ2-1, with D uncertain. Germline V gives CDR1 ENHRY, CDR2 SYGVKD. The CDR3 loop spans 13 amino acids. The ends were cut back, 3 bases at V and 4 bases at J, with 7 bases in the middle. The CDR3 DNA reads TGTGCCATCAGTGAAGTTGTTTACAATGAGCAGTTCTTC. Translated, it gives CAISEVVYNEQFF.

This clonotype was observed at least ten times. The genes are TRBV11-3 and TRBJ2-1; 9 bases are shared with TRBD2. Per the germline V gene, CDR1 is SGHNT and CDR2 is YENEEA. Trimming cost V 2 bases and J 4 bases; bases outside gene matches: 3. This CDR3 has 15 residues. In nucleotides, the CDR3 is TGTGCCAGCAGCTTATCGACTAGCGGATACAATGAGCAGTTCTTC. It is translated as CASSLSTSGYNEQFF.

This clonotype was recorded a few times. The chain couples TRBV5-1 to TRBJ2-5, with 10 bases lining up with TRBD2. V trimming: 0 bases; J trimming: 2 bases; junction bases outside the gene matches: 4. The CDR3 runs to 16 residues. Germline V gene lookup returns CDR1 SGHRS and CDR2 YFSETQ. The CDR3, as DNA: TGCGCCAGCAGCTTGGGAAGGACTAGCGGTCAAGAGACCCAGTACTTC. Translating it yields CASSLGRTSGQETQYF.

The table lists this clonotype with many counts. The CDR3 DNA follows: TGTGCCAGCAGTTTTAAACAGGACAGGGTCTATGGCTACACCTTC. Translating it yields CASSFKQDRVYGYTF. V and J are TRBV28 and TRBJ1-2, with 8 bases lining up with TRBD1. Germline trimming cut 3 bases from V and 4 bases from J; bases unmatched to any gene: 7. Germline V gives CDR1 MDHEN, CDR2 SYDVKM. The CDR3 totals 15 residues.

This clonotype was seen at least ten times. The rearrangement links TRBV12-3 or TRBV12-4 to TRBJ1-1; unclear D gene. Trimming stripped 0 bases from V and 11 bases from J, with 22 bases between. The CDR3 is made up of 16 amino acids. The CDR3 here is CASSLAVGGPGVDAFF. The CDR3 DNA reads as TGTGCCAGCAGTTTAGCCGTAGGAGGGCCCGGAGTGGACGCTTTCTTT.

This clonotype showed up many times. The chain joins TRBV30 to TRBJ2-2; 9 bases map to TRBD1. Germline CDR1 is GTSNPN and CDR2 is SVGIG (reference sequence). J gave up 3 bases and V 3 bases, and 5 bases lay outside the gene matches. CDR3 length: 15 amino acids. CDR3 residues: CAWRVQGAHTGELFF. The DNA of the CDR3 is TGTGCCTGGAGGGTACAGGGGGCCCACACCGGGGAGCTGTTTTTT. Full variable domain (outside the CDR3, taken from reference TRBV30 and TRBJ2-2): SQTIHQWPATLVQPVGSPLSLECTVEGTSNPNLYWYRQAAGRGLQLLFYSVGIGQISSEVPQNLSASRPQDRQFILSSKKLLLSDSGFYLCAWRVQGAHTGELFFGEGSRLTVL.

The chain joins TRBV6-6 to TRBJ1-2; D may be TRBD1 (6 bases). Germline assignment: CDR1 MNHNY and CDR2 SVGAGI (reference sequence). The CDR3 is 13 residues long. The V gene lost 2 bases and the J gene lost 5 bases, with 9 bases spanning the gap. This chain's CDR3 is CASSYRGGYGYTF. The CDR3 DNA reads as TGTGCCAGCAGTTACAGGGGGGGATATGGCTACACCTTC.